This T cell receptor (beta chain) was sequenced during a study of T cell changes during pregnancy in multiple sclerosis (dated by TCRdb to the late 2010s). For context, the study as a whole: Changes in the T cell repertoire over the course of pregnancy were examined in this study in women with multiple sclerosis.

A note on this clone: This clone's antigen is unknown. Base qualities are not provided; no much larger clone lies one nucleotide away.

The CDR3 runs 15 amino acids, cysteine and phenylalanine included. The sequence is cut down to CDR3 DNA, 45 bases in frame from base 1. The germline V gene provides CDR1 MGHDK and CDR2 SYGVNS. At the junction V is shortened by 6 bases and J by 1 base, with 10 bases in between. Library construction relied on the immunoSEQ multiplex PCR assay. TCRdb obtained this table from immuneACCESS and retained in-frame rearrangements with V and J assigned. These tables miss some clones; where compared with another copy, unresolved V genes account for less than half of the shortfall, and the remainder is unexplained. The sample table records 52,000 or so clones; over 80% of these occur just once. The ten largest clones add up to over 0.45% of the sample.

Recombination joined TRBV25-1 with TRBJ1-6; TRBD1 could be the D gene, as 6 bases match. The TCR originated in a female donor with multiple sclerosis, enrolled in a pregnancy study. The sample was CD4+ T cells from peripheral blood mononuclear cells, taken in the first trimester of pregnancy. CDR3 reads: CASRTGHSYNSPLHF. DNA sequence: TGTGCCAGCAGAACAGGGCATTCCTATAATTCACCCCTCCACTTT.